This T cell receptor (beta chain) appears in the sequencing data of a study of shared clonotypes between healthy human individuals. The CDR3 runs 15 residues. Trimming removed 1 base from V and 7 bases from J; junction bases left unmatched: 6. Germline CDR1 reads SEHNR; CDR2 reads FQNEAQ (reference sequence). Per the study methods: ImmunoSEQ yielded junction-only sequences lacking quality scores, so filtering differed. Assay: immunoSEQ multiplex PCR; the TCRdb copy retains only in-frame clones and omits some. That table gives V, J and clone size, and the DNA gave D and trimming. The sample lists some 510,000 clones; about four fifths were seen once. Participating donors were healthy, HIV-negative adults free of recent acute infections or vaccinations.

This clonotype originated in a middle-aged woman in good health. Some clones in this sample may be carry-over from other donors' samples. Sequencing was done on a sample of PBMCs. The chain joins TRBV7-9 to TRBJ1-4, with TRBD1 matching 7 bases. As DNA, the CDR3 is TGTGCCAGCAGCTTAGGCACAGGGGAGGGTGAAAAACTGTTTTTT. Translating it yields CASSLGTGEGEKLFF.